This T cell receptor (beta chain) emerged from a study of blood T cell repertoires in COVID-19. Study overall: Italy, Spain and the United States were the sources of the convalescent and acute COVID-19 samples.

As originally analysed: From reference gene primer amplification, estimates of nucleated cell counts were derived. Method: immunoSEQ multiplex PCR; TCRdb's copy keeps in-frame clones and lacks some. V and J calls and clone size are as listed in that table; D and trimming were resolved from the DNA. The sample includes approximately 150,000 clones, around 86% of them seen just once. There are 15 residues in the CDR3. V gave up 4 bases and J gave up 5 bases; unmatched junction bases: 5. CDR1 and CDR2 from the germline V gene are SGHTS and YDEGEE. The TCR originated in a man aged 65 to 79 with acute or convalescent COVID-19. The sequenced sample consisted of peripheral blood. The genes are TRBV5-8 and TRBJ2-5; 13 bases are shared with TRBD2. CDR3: CASSPGLAGMETQYF. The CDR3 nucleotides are TGTGCCAGCAGCCCGGGACTAGCGGGAATGGAGACCCAGTACTTC.